The T cell receptor beta chain under discussion was sequenced for a study of T cells expressing NK-cell markers. Each CDR3 protein gets one entry in TCRdb, which reprocessed the 5' RACE reads and gives no DNA. In all, the sample yields 200,000 to 300,000 distinct CDR3 sequences. CDR3 length: 13 amino acids. Germline CDR1 and CDR2: GTSNPN and SVGIG (reference sequence). The sequence came from a man aged 18 to 29 in good health. The sample was blood T cells: a sorted CD56 or NKG2C T cell subset, CD4+ or CD8+ T cells, or bulk PBMC T cells (not recorded which). The V and J genes are TRBV30 and TRBJ1-1. CDR3 region: CAWSVLVGTEAFF.